This is a list of T cell receptor beta chains from one sample in a study of blood T cells in healthy people across ages. MiXCR, run by TCRdb on the 5' RACE reads, gives a single entry per CDR3 protein. The data contain under 2,000,000 distinct CDR3 sequences, just under 50% of them singletons. Sequenced: blood. Receptor source: a middle-aged woman in good health. CDR3s include the opening cysteine and the closing phenylalanine or tryptophan. The order of the fields is CDR3 length, V gene, clone size, CDR3 protein. Rows give clone size only sometimes, using once, few, many, or a class for an expanded clone.

>14|TRBV12-5|-
CASASGTYTDTQYF
>14|TRBV11-1|-
CASSPVGVSGEQFF
>15|TRBV29-1|-
CSVGRSATSYNEQFF
>11|TRBV28|-
CASSWVYEQYF
>15|TRBV7-2|-
CASSLHTGRRETQYF
>11|TRBV29-1|-
CSVLLDYEQYF
>14|TRBV20-1|once
CSAEVAATNYGYTF
>15|TRBV20-1|many
CSARDSGGALNTQYF
>13|TRBV7-2|few
CASSLVFEDEQYF
>15|TRBV6-4|-
CASTAEPGGTDTQYF
>15|TRBV4-2|once
CASSQHRRSAWGGYF
>13|TRBV20-1|few
CSARGTSGYEQFF
>14|TRBV6-5|-
CASSRPGQLETQYF
>16|TRBV7-2|-
CASSLEVKSMNTEAFF
>13|TRBV7-2|many
CASSLLAVNEQFF
>16|TRBV12-3/TRBV12-4|few
CASSFTTQGNNSPLHF
>15|TRBV7-2|few
CASSSGSTGANVLTF
>19|TRBV2|few
CASSEQYPTRVGSYNEQFF
>15|TRBV4-3|-
CASSQDRQADYEQYF
>15|TRBV4-2|few
CASSQEVGIIDGYTF
>13|TRBV6-2/TRBV6-3|few
CASTRGGRNEQFF
>14|TRBV20-1|-
CSAAWTGNTDTQYF
>14|TRBV15|-
CATSRADRGQPQHF
>12|TRBV25-1|-
CASSEPRGGYTF
>13|TRBV10-3|-
CALSEIGTDTQYF
>16|TRBV7-3|-
CASSLNVRHSFDEQFF
>14|TRBV27|few
CASSKGQGLSEQYF
>15|TRBV12-3/TRBV12-4|-
CASSLEGRLNSPLHF
>14|TRBV14|-
CASSLGQAFYGYTF
>14|TRBV9|-
CASSVRAGDSPQHF
>13|TRBV6-2/TRBV6-3|-
CASSSLGHYGYTF